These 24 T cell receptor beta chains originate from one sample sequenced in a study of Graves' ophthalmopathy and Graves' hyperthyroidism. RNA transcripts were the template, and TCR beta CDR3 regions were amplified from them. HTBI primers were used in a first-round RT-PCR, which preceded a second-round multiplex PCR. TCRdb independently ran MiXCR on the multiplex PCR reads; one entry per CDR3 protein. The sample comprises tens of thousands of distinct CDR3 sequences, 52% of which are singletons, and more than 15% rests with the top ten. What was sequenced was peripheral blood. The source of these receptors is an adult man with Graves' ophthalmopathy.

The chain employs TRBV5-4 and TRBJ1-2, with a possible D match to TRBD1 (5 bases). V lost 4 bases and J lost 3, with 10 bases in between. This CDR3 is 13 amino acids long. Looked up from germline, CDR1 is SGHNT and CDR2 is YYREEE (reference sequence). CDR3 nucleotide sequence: TGTGCCAGCAGCGTCACAGGATACTATGGCTACACCTTC. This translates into CASSVTGYYGYTF.

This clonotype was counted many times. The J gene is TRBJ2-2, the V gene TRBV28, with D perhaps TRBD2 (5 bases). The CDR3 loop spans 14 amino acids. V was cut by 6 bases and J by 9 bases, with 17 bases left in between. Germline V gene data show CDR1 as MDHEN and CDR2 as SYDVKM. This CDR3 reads CASRAGSLPWELFF. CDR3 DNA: TGTGCCAGCAGGGCGGGCAGTTTGCCCTGGGAGCTGTTTTTT.

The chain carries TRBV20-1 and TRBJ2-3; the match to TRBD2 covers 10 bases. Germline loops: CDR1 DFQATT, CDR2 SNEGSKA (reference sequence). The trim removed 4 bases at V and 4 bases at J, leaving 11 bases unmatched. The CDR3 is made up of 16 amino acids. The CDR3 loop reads CSAKRLAGMKSDTQYF. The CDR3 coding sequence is TGCAGTGCTAAGAGACTAGCGGGCATGAAGTCAGATACGCAGTATTTT.

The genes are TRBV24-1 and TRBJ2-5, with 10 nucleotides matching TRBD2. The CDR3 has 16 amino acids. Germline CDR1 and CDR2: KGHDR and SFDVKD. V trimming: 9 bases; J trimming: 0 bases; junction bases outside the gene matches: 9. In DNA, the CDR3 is TGTGCCACCCAGACTCGGACTAGCGGATACCAAGAGACCCAGTACTTC. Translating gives CATQTRTSGYQETQYF.

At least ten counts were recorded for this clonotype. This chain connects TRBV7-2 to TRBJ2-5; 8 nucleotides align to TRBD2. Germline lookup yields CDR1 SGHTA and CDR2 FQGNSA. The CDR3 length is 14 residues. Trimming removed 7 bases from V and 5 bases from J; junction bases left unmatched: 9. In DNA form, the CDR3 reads TGTGCCAGCACCCCCGGGGGGGGCCTGGAGACCCAGTACTTC. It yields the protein CASTPGGGLETQYF.

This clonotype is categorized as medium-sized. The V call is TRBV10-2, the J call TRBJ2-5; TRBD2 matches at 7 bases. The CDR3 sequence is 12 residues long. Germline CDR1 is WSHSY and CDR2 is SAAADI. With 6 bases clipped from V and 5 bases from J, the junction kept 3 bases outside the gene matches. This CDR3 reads CASRFGGETQYF. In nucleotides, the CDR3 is TGCGCCAGCAGGTTCGGGGGGGAGACCCAGTACTTC.

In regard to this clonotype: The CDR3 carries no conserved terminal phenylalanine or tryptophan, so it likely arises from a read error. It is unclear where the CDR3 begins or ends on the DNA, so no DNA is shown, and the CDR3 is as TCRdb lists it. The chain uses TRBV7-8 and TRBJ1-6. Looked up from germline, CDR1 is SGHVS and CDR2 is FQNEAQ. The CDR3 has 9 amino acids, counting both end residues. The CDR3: CASSGSTVP.

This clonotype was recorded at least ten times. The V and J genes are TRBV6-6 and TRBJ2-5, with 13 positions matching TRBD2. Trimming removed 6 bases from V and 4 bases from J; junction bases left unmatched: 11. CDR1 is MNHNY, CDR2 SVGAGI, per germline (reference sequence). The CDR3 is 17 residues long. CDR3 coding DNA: TGTGCCAGCAGCCCGGGACTAGCGGGGATTCTCGGAGAGACCCAGTACTTC. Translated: CASSPGLAGILGETQYF.

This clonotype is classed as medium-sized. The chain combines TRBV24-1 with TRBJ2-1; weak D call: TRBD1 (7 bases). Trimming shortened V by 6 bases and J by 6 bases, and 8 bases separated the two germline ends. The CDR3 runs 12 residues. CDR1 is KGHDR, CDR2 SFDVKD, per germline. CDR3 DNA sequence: TGTGCCACCAGTCAGGGGGGCAATGAGCAGTTCTTC. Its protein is CATSQGGNEQFF.

CDR3 amino acids: CAISEYQYNEQFF. For the CDR3, the DNA is TGTGCCATCAGTGAGTACCAATACAATGAGCAGTTCTTC. The genes are TRBV10-3 and TRBJ2-1; D is unclear. Germline-derived CDR1 and CDR2 are ENHRY and SYGVKD. The CDR3 length is 13 residues. V was pared by 1 base and J by 4 bases, with 5 bases between.

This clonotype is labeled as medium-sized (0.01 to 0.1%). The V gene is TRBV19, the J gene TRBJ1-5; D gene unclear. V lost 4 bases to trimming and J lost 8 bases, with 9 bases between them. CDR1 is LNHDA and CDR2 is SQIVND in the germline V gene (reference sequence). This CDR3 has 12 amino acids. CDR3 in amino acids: CASSSVLEPQHF. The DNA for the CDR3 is TGTGCCAGTAGTAGTGTCCTTGAGCCCCAGCATTTT. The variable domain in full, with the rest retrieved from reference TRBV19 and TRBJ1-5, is DGGITQSPKYLFRKEGQNVTLSCEQNLNHDAMYWYRQDPGQGLRLIYYSQIVNDFQKGDIAEGYSVSREKKESFPLTVTSAQKNPTAFYLCASSSVLEPQHFGDGTRLSIL.

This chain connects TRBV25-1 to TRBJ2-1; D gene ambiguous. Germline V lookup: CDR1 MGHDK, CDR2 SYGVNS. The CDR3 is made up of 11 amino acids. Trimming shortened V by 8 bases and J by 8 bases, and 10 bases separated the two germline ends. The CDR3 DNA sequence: TGTGCCAGCCACCGTGGGGATGAGCAGTTCTTC. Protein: CASHRGDEQFF.

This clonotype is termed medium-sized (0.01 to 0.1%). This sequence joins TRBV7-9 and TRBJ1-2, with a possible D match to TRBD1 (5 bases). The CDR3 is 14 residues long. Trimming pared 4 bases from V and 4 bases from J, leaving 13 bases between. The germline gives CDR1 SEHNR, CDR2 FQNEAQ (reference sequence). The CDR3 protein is CASSSDSRPYGYTF. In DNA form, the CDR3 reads TGTGCCAGCAGCTCTGACAGCCGACCCTATGGCTACACCTTC.

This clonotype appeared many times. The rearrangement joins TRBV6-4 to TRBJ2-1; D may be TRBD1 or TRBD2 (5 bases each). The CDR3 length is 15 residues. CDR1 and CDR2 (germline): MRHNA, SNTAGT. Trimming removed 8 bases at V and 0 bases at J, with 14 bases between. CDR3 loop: CASFGTRSSYNEQFF. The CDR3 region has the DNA TGTGCCAGCTTCGGGACCCGAAGCTCCTACAATGAGCAGTTCTTC.

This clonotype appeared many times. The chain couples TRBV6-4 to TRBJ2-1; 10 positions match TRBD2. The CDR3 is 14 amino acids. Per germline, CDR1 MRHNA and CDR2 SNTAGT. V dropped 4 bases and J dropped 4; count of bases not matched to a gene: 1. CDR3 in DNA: TGTGCCAGCAGTGCTAGCGGGAGTTACAATGAGCAGTTCTTC. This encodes CASSASGSYNEQFF.

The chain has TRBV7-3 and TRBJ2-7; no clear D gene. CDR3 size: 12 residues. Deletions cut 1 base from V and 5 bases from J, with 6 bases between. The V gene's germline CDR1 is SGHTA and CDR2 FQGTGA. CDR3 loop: CASSLMGNEQYF. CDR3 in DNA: TGTGCCAGCAGCTTAATGGGAAACGAGCAGTACTTC.

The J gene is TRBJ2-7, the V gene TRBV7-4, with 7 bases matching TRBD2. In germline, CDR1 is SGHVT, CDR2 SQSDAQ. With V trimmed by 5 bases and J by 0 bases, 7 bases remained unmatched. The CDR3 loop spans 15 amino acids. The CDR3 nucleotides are TGTGCCAGCAGCCAAACTAGCGCGAGCTCCTACGAGCAGTACTTC. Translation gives CASSQTSASSYEQYF.

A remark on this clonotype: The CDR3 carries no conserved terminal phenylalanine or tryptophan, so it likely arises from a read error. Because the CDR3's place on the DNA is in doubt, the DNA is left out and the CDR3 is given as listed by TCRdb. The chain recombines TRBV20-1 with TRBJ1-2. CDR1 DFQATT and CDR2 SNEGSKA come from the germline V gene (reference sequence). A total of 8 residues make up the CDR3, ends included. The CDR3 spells CSARVSAG.

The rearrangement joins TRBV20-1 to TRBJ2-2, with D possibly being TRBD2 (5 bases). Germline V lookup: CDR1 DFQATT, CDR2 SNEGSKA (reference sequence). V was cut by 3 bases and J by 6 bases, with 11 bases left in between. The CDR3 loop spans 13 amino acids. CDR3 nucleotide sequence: TGCAGTGCTAGCATTACTAGACCCGGGGAGCTGTTTTTT. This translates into CSASITRPGELFF.

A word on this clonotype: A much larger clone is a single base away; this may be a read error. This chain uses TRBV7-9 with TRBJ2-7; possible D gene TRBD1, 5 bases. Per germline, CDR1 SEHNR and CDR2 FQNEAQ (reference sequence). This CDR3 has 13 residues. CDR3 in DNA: TGTGCCAGCGCACAGGCCGAGTTATACGGGCAGTACTTC. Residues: CASAQAELYGQYF.

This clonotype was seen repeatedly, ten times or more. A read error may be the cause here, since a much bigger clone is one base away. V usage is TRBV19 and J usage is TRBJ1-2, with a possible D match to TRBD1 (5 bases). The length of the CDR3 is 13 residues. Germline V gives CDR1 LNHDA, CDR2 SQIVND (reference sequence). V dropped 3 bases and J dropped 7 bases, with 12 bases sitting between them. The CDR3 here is CASSIPGAGGYTF. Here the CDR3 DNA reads TGTGCCAGTAGTATCCCCGGGGCAGGTGGCTACACCTTC.

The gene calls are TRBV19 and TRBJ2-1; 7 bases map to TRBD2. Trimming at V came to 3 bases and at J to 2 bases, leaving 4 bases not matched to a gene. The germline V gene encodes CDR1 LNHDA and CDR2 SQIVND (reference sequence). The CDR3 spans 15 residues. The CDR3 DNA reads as TGTGCCAGTAGTATTCGGGGGGACGCCTACAATGAGCAGTTCTTC. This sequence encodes CASSIRGDAYNEQFF.

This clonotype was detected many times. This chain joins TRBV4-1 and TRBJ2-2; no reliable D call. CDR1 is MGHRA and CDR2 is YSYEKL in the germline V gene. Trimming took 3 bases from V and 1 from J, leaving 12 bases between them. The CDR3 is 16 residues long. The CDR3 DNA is TGCGCCAGCAGCCAGCTTGTTTCTGTGAACACCGGGGAGCTGTTTTTT. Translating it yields CASSQLVSVNTGELFF.

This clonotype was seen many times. The CDR3 is CATSREKGAGADTQYF. In DNA form, the CDR3 reads TGTGCCACCAGCAGGGAGAAGGGGGCGGGGGCAGATACGCAGTATTTT. The gene calls are TRBV15 and TRBJ2-3; the D call may be TRBD1 or TRBD2 (7 bases each). This CDR3 contains 16 residues. Trimming took 3 bases from V and 4 from J, leaving 17 bases between them. Germline CDR1 and CDR2: LNHNV and YYDKDF (reference sequence).